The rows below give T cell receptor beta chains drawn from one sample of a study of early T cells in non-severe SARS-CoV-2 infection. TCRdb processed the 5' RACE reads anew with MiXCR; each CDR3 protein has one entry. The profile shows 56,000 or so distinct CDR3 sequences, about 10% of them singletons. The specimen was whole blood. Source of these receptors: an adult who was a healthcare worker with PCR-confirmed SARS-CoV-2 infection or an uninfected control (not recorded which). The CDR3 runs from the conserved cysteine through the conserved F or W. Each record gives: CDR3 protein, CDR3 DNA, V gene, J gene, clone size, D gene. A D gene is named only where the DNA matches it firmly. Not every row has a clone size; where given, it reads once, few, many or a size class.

CASSNTGGLAKNIQYF	TGTGCCAGCAGTAATACAGGGGGCTTAGCCAAAAACATTCAGTACTTC	TRBV6-6	TRBJ2-4	many	TRBD1
CASSLLGVVGRGDDEQYF	TGCGCCAGCAGCTTGTTAGGCGTCGTCGGGAGGGGCGACGACGAGCAGTACTTC	TRBV5-1	TRBJ2-7	many	TRBD2
CASSLSPSSYNEQFF	TGTGCCAGCAGTTTAAGCCCCAGCTCCTACAATGAGCAGTTCTTC	TRBV12-3/TRBV12-4	TRBJ2-1	few	.
CSASGGGPTDTQYF	TGCAGTGCTAGCGGTGGCGGACCCACAGATACGCAGTATTTT	TRBV20-1	TRBJ2-3	many	.
CSVEDRGMNTEAFF	TGCAGCGTTGAAGACAGGGGAATGAACACTGAAGCTTTCTTT	TRBV29-1	TRBJ1-1	.	.
CSASLREAKTDTQYF	TGCAGTGCTAGCCTGCGGGAGGCAAAGACAGATACGCAGTATTTT	TRBV20-1	TRBJ2-3	many	TRBD2
CASSLRDTKETQYF	TGTGCCAGCAGTCTCCGGGACACGAAAGAGACCCAGTACTTC	TRBV6-6	TRBJ2-5	.	.
CASSLGFYNEQFF	TGTGCCAGCAGTTTGGGATTTTACAATGAGCAGTTCTTC	TRBV12-3/TRBV12-4	TRBJ2-1	many	.
CASSLTGPTTEAFF	TGTGCCAGCAGCTTAACAGGGCCGACCACTGAAGCTTTCTTT	TRBV11-3	TRBJ1-1	few	.
CASSLTGLKTEAFF	TGTGCCAGCAGCCTCACAGGGCTCAAGACTGAAGCTTTCTTT	TRBV14	TRBJ1-1	many	.
CASRLDATGNTIYF	TGTGCCAGCAGGCTTGATGCTACTGGAAACACCATATATTTT	TRBV5-4	TRBJ1-3	few	.
CATEGRAGDKDNEQFF	TGTGCCACCGAAGGCCGGGCGGGAGATAAGGACAATGAGCAGTTCTTC	TRBV24-1	TRBJ2-1	few	TRBD2
CASSGLSHEQYF	TGTGCCAGCAGCGGCCTCTCCCACGAGCAGTACTTC	TRBV9	TRBJ2-7	many	.
CASRPAGARLAGVSNEQFF	TGTGCCAGCAGGCCCGCAGGGGCCAGACTAGCGGGAGTATCAAATGAGCAGTTCTTC	TRBV27	TRBJ2-1	few	TRBD2
CSVRTGGTEAFF	TGCAGCGTGCGGACAGGGGGTACTGAAGCTTTCTTT	TRBV29-1	TRBJ1-1	.	TRBD1
CASSRTGGSDQPQHF	TGCGCCAGCAGTCGGACAGGGGGCAGCGATCAGCCCCAGCATTTT	TRBV23-1	TRBJ1-5	many	TRBD1
CAIRSSGGTGELFF	TGTGCCATCAGGTCCAGCGGGGGCACCGGGGAGCTGTTTTTT	TRBV10-3	TRBJ2-2	many	TRBD2
CASSPTGATRNNEQFF	TGTGCCAGCAGTCCTACAGGGGCTACGAGAAACAATGAGCAGTTCTTC	TRBV27	TRBJ2-1	many	TRBD1
CASSYRSGRWNYNEQFF	TGTGCCAGCAGTTACCGCAGCGGGAGGTGGAATTACAATGAGCAGTTCTTC	TRBV6-5	TRBJ2-1	.	TRBD2
CASSSKLAGASEQFF	TGTGCCAGCAGCTCAAAACTAGCGGGAGCCTCGGAGCAGTTCTTC	TRBV11-1	TRBJ2-1	.	TRBD2
CASSPRTGATSTASYNEQFF	TGTGCCAGTAGTCCTCGGACAGGGGCGACTTCGACCGCTTCCTACAATGAGCAGTTCTTC	TRBV19	TRBJ2-1	few	TRBD1
CASSAGPQETQYF	TGTGCCAGCAGCGCAGGACCTCAAGAGACCCAGTACTTC	TRBV7-8	TRBJ2-5	many	.
CASSLTSKDTGELFF	TGTGCCAGCAGCTTAACCAGTAAGGACACCGGGGAGCTGTTTTTT	TRBV11-2	TRBJ2-2	many	.
CATSDLPLRETYEQYF	TGTGCCACCAGTGATTTGCCTTTGCGGGAGACCTACGAGCAGTACTTC	TRBV24-1	TRBJ2-7	many	TRBD2
CASSRSGSNTGELFF	TGTGCCAGCAGTCGGTCGGGATCGAACACCGGGGAGCTGTTTTTT	TRBV3-1	TRBJ2-2	many	.